The present T cell receptor beta chain was sequenced within a study of blood T cell repertoires in COVID-19. In the study overall: Sites in the United States, Italy and Spain provided acute and convalescent COVID-19 samples. PBMCs, B-cell-depleted T cells, or T cells provided the cDNA or gDNA that made up the material.

Authors' data handling: Nucleated cell counts were estimated from reference gene primer amplification. TCRdb's table, derived via immunoSEQ multiplex PCR, lists solely in-frame clones and lacks some. V and J calls and clone size are those listed in that table; D and trimming were worked out from the DNA. The table shows about 420,000 clones, with about 90% occurring only once. The germline CDR1 and CDR2 sequences are LNHDA and SQIVND (reference sequence). The V and J ends lost 3 bases and 3 bases respectively, with 14 bases between them. The CDR3 covers 15 residues. Seattle patients were enrolled while actively infected and followed longitudinally.

This chain connects TRBV19 to TRBJ1-1, with a weak D call TRBD1 (6 bases). The TCR comes from a man younger than 35 with COVID-19, enrolled during active disease. Sequenced input: peripheral blood. The CDR3 DNA reads as TGTGCCAGTAGTATTGGTTGGGCAGGGGACACTGAAGCTTTCTTT. Protein sequence: CASSIGWAGDTEAFF.